This TCR beta chain was captured by sequencing in a study of tumor-infiltrating lymphocytes in primary liver carcinoma. Study-wide points: The difference in top-250-clone fraction between tumors and blood was significant, favoring tumors (p = 0.039). Tumor-blood pairs (like tumor-adjacent pairs) overlapped less than tumor region pairs did.

The tissue used was unsorted bulk material of about 19-30 mg. RNA and DNA were co-extracted from it with the AllPrep DNA/RNA mini kit. At sampling, these chronic HBV carriers had received no treatment. V lost 4 bases and J lost 2, with 20 bases in between. Germline V gene data show CDR1 as SGHDT and CDR2 as YYEEEE. CDR3 length: 17 amino acids. cDNA specific to TCR beta was made from approximately 0.55 ug of total RNA, with a constant-region primer employed for priming. Generation of the TCR beta libraries relied on three nested multiplex PCR rounds using slightly modified ARM-PCR. With TRBV1-TRBV30 forward primers and a C-beta reverse primer, the first two PCR rounds were run for about 10 cycles each. TCRdb re-analysed the multiplex PCR reads in MiXCR, keeping a single row per CDR3 protein. Here the sample spans around 37,000 distinct CDR3 sequences, roughly 75% being singletons. A remark on this clonotype: Its target is not known.

Specimen: tumor-adjacent normal liver tissue. The chain couples TRBV5-6 to TRBJ2-3; D uncertain. This TCR was recovered from a man aged 35 to 55 with primary liver carcinoma and hepatitis B virus infection. CDR3 DNA: TGTGCCAGCAGCCAGAATGGGCTAGTGGGGATCACAGATACGCAGTATTTT. Its translation: CASSQNGLVGITDTQYF.